The rows below give T cell receptor beta chains drawn from one sample of a study of identical twins. In TCRdb, the 5' RACE reads were re-called with MiXCR into one record per CDR3 protein. The sample yields hundreds of thousands of distinct CDR3 sequences, around 20% seen once. These data also formed part of another study, on yellow fever vaccine responses in identical twins.

Sequenced input: CD4+ T cells sorted from blood. The receptors derive from a woman under 30 in good health. Each CDR3 is given without its conserved first and last residue.

v_call: TRBV28; j_call: TRBJ2-3; cdr3_aa: ASSSNPTSTDTQY
v_call: TRBV7-3; j_call: TRBJ2-1; cdr3_aa: ASSILAARYNEQF
v_call: TRBV4-1; j_call: TRBJ2-5; cdr3_aa: ASSQWGGKDETQY
v_call: TRBV6-2/TRBV6-3; j_call: TRBJ1-2; cdr3_aa: ASNLAPPYGYT
v_call: TRBV12-3/TRBV12-4; j_call: TRBJ2-7; cdr3_aa: ASSPTTGGGGEQY
v_call: TRBV6-5; j_call: TRBJ2-1; cdr3_aa: ASSYSRGMSYNEQF
v_call: TRBV29-1; j_call: TRBJ1-5; cdr3_aa: SVGGINQPQH
v_call: TRBV7-2; j_call: TRBJ1-1; cdr3_aa: ASSFSGGGKTEAF
v_call: TRBV27; j_call: TRBJ2-2; cdr3_aa: ASSYLKAGELF
v_call: TRBV20-1; j_call: TRBJ2-3; cdr3_aa: SARVQREMADTQY
v_call: TRBV20-1; j_call: TRBJ1-2; cdr3_aa: SARSTGDYGYT
v_call: TRBV20-1; j_call: TRBJ2-2; cdr3_aa: SARRGPGELF
v_call: TRBV29-1; j_call: TRBJ2-3; cdr3_aa: SVGRQGVTDTQY
v_call: TRBV14; j_call: TRBJ2-2; cdr3_aa: ASSLHSGRSTGELF
v_call: TRBV29-1; j_call: TRBJ1-1; cdr3_aa: SVDNGLEAF
v_call: TRBV5-1; j_call: TRBJ2-7; cdr3_aa: ASSPRTGGAGSEQY
v_call: TRBV3-1; j_call: TRBJ1-6; cdr3_aa: ASSQDRRLINSPLH
v_call: TRBV9; j_call: TRBJ2-1; cdr3_aa: ACSPGLAYNEQF
v_call: TRBV29-1; j_call: TRBJ2-3; cdr3_aa: SVGTSGAPTDTQY
v_call: TRBV20-1; j_call: TRBJ1-1; cdr3_aa: SVSEGTLNTEAF
v_call: TRBV5-1; j_call: TRBJ2-2; cdr3_aa: ASSLGQGLTGELF
v_call: TRBV7-9; j_call: TRBJ2-7; cdr3_aa: ASSRAGTQAYEQY
v_call: TRBV5-1; j_call: TRBJ1-3; cdr3_aa: ASSSMYGRDGGNTIY
v_call: TRBV12-3/TRBV12-4; j_call: TRBJ2-1; cdr3_aa: ASSLASGRASEQF
v_call: TRBV7-2; j_call: TRBJ2-2; cdr3_aa: ASRDTGGTGELF
v_call: TRBV5-1; j_call: TRBJ2-3; cdr3_aa: ASSKRDGGSEPDTQY
v_call: TRBV5-1; j_call: TRBJ2-5; cdr3_aa: ASSLAPRVQETQY
v_call: TRBV15; j_call: TRBJ2-2; cdr3_aa: ATSIPPGYTGELF
v_call: TRBV20-1; j_call: TRBJ2-2; cdr3_aa: SARASDRANTGELF
v_call: TRBV11-2; j_call: TRBJ2-4; cdr3_aa: ASSFFSTLGQNIQY
v_call: TRBV7-9; j_call: TRBJ2-7; cdr3_aa: ASTASYEQY
v_call: TRBV7-2; j_call: TRBJ2-2; cdr3_aa: ASSRGPITGELF